The clone carrying this T cell receptor beta chain was seen at least ten times. CDR3 size: 21 residues. J was trimmed by 0 bases and V by 3 bases; bases with no gene match: 16. Germline-derived CDR1 and CDR2 are KGHSH and LQKENI. This entry is derived from a study of T cells after yellow fever vaccination. By 5'RACE template switching, TCR cDNA was produced, with a universal primer site and UMIs added in the process. TCRdb reanalysed the 5' RACE reads using MiXCR and keeps one entry per CDR3 protein. Of about 26,000 distinct CDR3 sequences listed, around 4.3% are singletons. Study-level points and caveats: Contamination by abundant bulk-population clonotypes could be present in FACS-sorted repertoires. There were almost no vaccine-responding clonotypes detectable in the sorted memory subsets on day 0.

Here the sequenced sample was PBMCs, either bulk or a sorted T-cell subset (CD4+, CD8+, memory, or dextramer-sorted; not recorded which), taken on the day of the yellow fever booster vaccination. The chain employs TRBV18 and TRBJ1-5; TRBD1 matches at 11 bases. The receptor was derived from a man between 18 and 29 years old who received the YFV17D yellow fever vaccine. CDR3 DNA sequence: TGTGCCAGCTCACCTCGGACAGGGGGCGTCAGAACCTTTTATAGCAATCAGCCCCAGCATTTT. It is translated as CASSPRTGGVRTFYSNQPQHF.